The source of this T cell receptor beta chain is a study of T cells in Graves' hyperthyroidism and ophthalmopathy. Study-wide background: Peripheral blood specimens were obtained at initial diagnosis, prior to any treatment.

Amplified TCR beta CDR3 regions came from RNA transcripts. Carried out on the TCR CDR3, a first-round RT-PCR used the HTBI primer set. TCRdb called the multiplex PCR reads again in MiXCR, with one record for every CDR3 protein. The sample contains about 130,000 distinct CDR3 sequences, over 20% of which appear only once. CDR3 length: 16 amino acids. Losses at the gene ends were 6 bases for V and 6 bases for J; bases not matched to a gene: 14. Germline CDR1 MDHEN, CDR2 SYDVKM. This chain uses TRBV28 with TRBJ2-5, with 9 nucleotides matching TRBD2. Specimen: blood. The source of this sequence is a woman aged 45-65 years with Graves' hyperthyroidism that later progressed to Graves' ophthalmopathy. CDR3 nucleotides: TGTGCCAGCAGCCAAAATGGGGCGGGAGGGGAGAAGACCCAGTACTTC. Translation: CASSQNGAGGEKTQYF.